This T cell receptor (beta chain) originates from a study of glioma-infiltrating T cells (TCRdb year 2016). Some background on the complete study: The study sequenced TCR alpha- and beta-chain repertoires from glioma tissue, from non-neoplastic brain tissue and from matched peripheral blood mononuclear cells. To measure divergence between tissue and blood T-cell populations, each tissue-infiltrating repertoire was compared with the peripheral blood repertoire of the same patient. The paired cohort comprised three low-grade glioma patients, 7 or 8 primary glioblastoma patients and three non-glioma patients contributing non-neoplastic brain tissue.

The germline V gene (reference sequence) specifies MNHEY as CDR1 and SMNVEV as CDR2. Counted from cysteine to phenylalanine, this CDR3 has 14 amino acids. The entry retains the CDR3 DNA only, 42 bases that are in frame from base 1. TCR alpha and beta CDR3 regions were amplified with the iRepertoire nested amplicon-rescue multiplex PCR (arm-PCR) platform from RNA. One-step reverse transcription and amplification used roughly 100-450 ng of tissue mRNA or PBMC total RNA as input. After bead purification, a secondary multiplex PCR added Illumina adapters, and libraries were gel-purified between 200 and 400 bp. Demultiplexing relied on internal 6-nucleotide barcodes carried by the libraries. Libraries were sequenced on an Illumina MiSeq with 2x220 or 2x250 nucleotide paired-end reads. Per the original workflow: FLASH 1.2.11 was used to merge paired reads, and BWA-MEM then aligned the reads to the GRCh37 human genome before TRA and TRB reads were extracted. For V and J assignment, an IMGT-derived reference of cassette sequences and CDR3 motifs that included pseudogenes was used. Reads were translated in three frames, and productive CDR3s were defined as those with a C...FGXG motif and no stop codons. Unique combinations of V-J cassette pair and CDR3 amino acid sequence were defined as clonotypes. Reads were filtered by Hamming distance, thresholded by each sample's sequence error rate in mapped regions. Using fastp trimming at Q25 and MiXCR clonotype assembly, TCRdb reanalyzed the public sequencing data and kept in-frame beta chains. Under each unique CDR3 protein, matching rows form one entry showing the most common genes and DNA. The V and J calls shown here were made by TCRdb, not taken from the authors' results. The sample profile shows 150,000 to 200,000 distinct CDR3 sequences; around 45% of them were found once. Roughly 5.4% of the sample is in the top ten clones.

What the authors observed across the whole study: VJ-independent divergence between tissue and blood was lower than expected in non-neoplastic patients but higher than expected in all gliomas, particularly low-grade gliomas. Very few CDR3 sequences were found to be shared between tissue and blood, and this scarcity was attributed to high CDR3 diversity and limited sampling. Small numbers underpinned the group comparisons: under ten glioblastoma patients, three low-grade glioma patients and three non-neoplastic patients.

This clonotype was observed a handful of times. Its recognized antigen is unknown. A much larger clone sits a single nucleotide away, making a read error possible. The source material was glioma tissue, nonneoplastic brain tissue, or PBMCs (not recorded which). The rearrangement combines TRBV27 with TRBJ2-5, with 10 middle bases fitting TRBD2. This receptor was identified in a human donor with low-grade glioma or glioblastoma, undergoing nonglioma brain surgery, or in good health (not recorded which). The CDR3 sequence is CANSTRLAGETQYF. Read as DNA, the sequence is TGTGCCAACAGTACCAGACTAGCGGGAGAGACCCAGTACTTC.